The 23 T cell receptor beta chains below come from one sample, sequenced in a study of T cells in Graves' hyperthyroidism and ophthalmopathy. It was RNA transcripts that yielded the amplified TCR beta CDR3 regions. The primer set for the first-round RT-PCR of the TCR CDR3 was HTBI. Using its own MiXCR run on the multiplex PCR reads, TCRdb lists one record per CDR3 protein. Here the sample spans 400,000 to 550,000 distinct CDR3 sequences, approximately 25% being singletons. Material: blood. The receptors shown here come from a woman in her 30s with Graves' ophthalmopathy.

V usage is TRBV28 and J usage is TRBJ2-6; D is unresolved. Germline V CDR1 and CDR2: MDHEN, SYDVKM. V lost 10 bases to trimming and J lost 1 base, with 8 bases between them. The CDR3 has 13 amino acids. The chain's CDR3 is CATKRSGANVLTF. The CDR3 bases are TGTGCCACCAAGAGGTCTGGGGCCAACGTCCTGACTTTC.

This clonotype was counted at least ten times. V gene TRBV5-6 combines with J gene TRBJ1-3; TRBD1 agrees at 9 bases. The V and J ends lost 5 bases and 4 bases, in that order; junction bases with no gene match: 10. The CDR3 loop spans 16 amino acids. Germline loops: CDR1 SGHDT, CDR2 YYEEEE. The CDR3 loop reads CASSLAWTGAGNTIYF. CDR3 nucleotide sequence: TGTGCCAGCAGTTTAGCTTGGACAGGGGCGGGAAACACCATATATTTT.

This clonotype has at least ten counts. This clone may be a read error of a much larger clone one base away. This chain connects TRBV19 to TRBJ1-1; the D is unclear. Germline CDR1 reads LNHDA; CDR2 reads SQIVND (reference sequence). V gave up 5 bases and J gave up 1 base, with 8 bases separating them. The CDR3 extends over 13 amino acids. The CDR3 spells CASSAAANTEAFF. The CDR3 bases are TGTGCCAGTAGTGCGGCAGCGAACACTGAAGCTTTCTTT.

The chain links TRBV6-5 to TRBJ1-6; TRBD1 might be the D (5 bases). V lost 6 bases, J lost 9 bases, and 18 bases lay in between. This CDR3 contains 15 residues. Germline V gene sequence: CDR1 MNHEY, CDR2 SVGAGI. The CDR3 DNA follows: TGTGCCAGCAGAACTCTGAGGGGACCCCCTTCACCCCTCCACTTT. Its protein product is CASRTLRGPPSPLHF.

This clonotype has at least ten counts. The CDR3 DNA reads TGTGCCAGCAGTCCGATCAAGACAGGGGGCCGTAATCAGCCCCAGCATTTT. Amino acids: CASSPIKTGGRNQPQHF. The chain joins TRBV12-3 or TRBV12-4 to TRBJ1-5, with TRBD1 matching 10 bases. The CDR3 totals 17 residues. V lost 5 bases and J lost 4; bases outside the gene matches: 11.

At least ten counts were recorded for this clonotype. This CDR3 is missing its conserved last phenylalanine or tryptophan, likely due to a read error. This chain uses TRBV7-2 with TRBJ1-5, with D possibly TRBD1 on 5 matching bases. With 7 bases removed from V and 0 bases from J, the gap between germline ends came to 10 bases. The CDR3 loop spans 14 amino acids. Germline loops: CDR1 SGHTA, CDR2 FQGNSA. The CDR3 sequence is CASTPGPSNQPQHS. In DNA form, the CDR3 reads TGTGCCAGCACCCCGGGACCTAGCAATCAGCCCCAGCATTCT.

This clonotype showed up many times. V is TRBV5-1 and J is TRBJ1-2; TRBD1 agrees at 8 bases. Germline V CDR1 and CDR2: SGHRS, YFSETQ. Trimming removed 4 bases from V and 0 bases from J; junction bases left unmatched: 8. The CDR3 runs to 16 residues. CDR3 region: CASSSGQGPSNYGYTF. The CDR3 region has the DNA TGCGCCAGCAGCAGCGGACAGGGCCCGTCTAACTATGGCTACACCTTC.

This clonotype was detected many times. V and J are TRBV7-9 and TRBJ1-1; TRBD1 might be the D (5 bases). CDR1 is SEHNR, CDR2 FQNEAQ, per germline (reference sequence). The CDR3 sequence is 15 residues long. V shed 1 base and J shed 1 base, with 10 bases lying between them. The CDR3 protein is CASSLVQGTNTEAFF. Here the CDR3 DNA reads TGTGCCAGCAGCTTAGTTCAGGGCACGAACACTGAAGCTTTCTTT.

This clonotype was picked up many times. The V and J genes are TRBV7-9 and TRBJ1-1; D is undetermined. Per germline, CDR1 SEHNR and CDR2 FQNEAQ (reference sequence). The CDR3 has 14 residues. Trimming removed 5 bases at V and 4 bases at J, with 14 bases between. The CDR3 nucleotides read TGTGCCAGCAGCGGAGGACCGCCGGGCACTGAAGCTTTCTTT. Its protein is CASSGGPPGTEAFF.

At least ten counts were recorded for this clonotype. This chain connects TRBV19 to TRBJ1-5; the match to TRBD1 covers 7 bases. CDR3 length equals 16 residues. Germline values: CDR1 LNHDA, CDR2 SQIVND (reference sequence). The junction had 14 bases not matched to a gene; V was cut back by 5 bases and J by 7 bases. The CDR3 sequence is CASSLRQTGREQPQHF. CDR3 bases: TGTGCCAGTAGTCTTCGACAGACAGGGAGGGAACAGCCCCAGCATTTT.

This clonotype was seen many times. The chain links TRBV28 to TRBJ1-5; D gene ambiguous. Germline loops: CDR1 MDHEN, CDR2 SYDVKM. V was shortened by 4 bases and J by 0 bases, with 7 bases between the two germline ends. This CDR3 spans 14 amino acids. The CDR3 spells CASSSTNSNQPQHF. DNA of the CDR3: TGTGCCAGCAGTTCTACGAATAGCAATCAGCCCCAGCATTTT.

This clonotype was seen more than once but under ten times. The chain employs TRBV4-1 and TRBJ1-1, with D unclear. V gave up 3 bases and J gave up 2 bases, with 10 bases separating them. Germline CDR1 and CDR2: MGHRA and YSYEKL. This CDR3 has 14 residues. The CDR3 coding sequence is TGCGCCAGCAGCCATCCGTATTATAACACTGAAGCTTTCTTT. Amino acids: CASSHPYYNTEAFF.

This clonotype was seen ten or more times. This chain uses TRBV7-2 with TRBJ1-1; 7 bases map to TRBD1. CDR3 size: 13 residues. Germline trimming cut 5 bases from V and 11 bases from J; bases unmatched to any gene: 11. Germline values: CDR1 SGHTA, CDR2 FQGNSA. CDR3 coding DNA: TGTGCCAGCAGCCCCCGGACAGGCCCAGTGGCTTTCTTT. This codes for CASSPRTGPVAFF.

This clonotype was seen at least ten times. The CDR3 DNA reads as TGTGCCAGCAGTCACCTGACCACTGGAATGAACACTGAAGCTTTCTTT. Its protein product is CASSHLTTGMNTEAFF. The rearrangement joins TRBV12-3 or TRBV12-4 to TRBJ1-1; no definite D call. Trimming left V 5 bases short and J 0 bases short, with 16 bases between. The CDR3 length is 16 residues.

This clonotype was seen at least ten times. The chain uses TRBV20-1 and TRBJ1-5, with TRBD1 matching over 11 bases. Germline CDR1 and CDR2: DFQATT and SNEGSKA (reference sequence). V shed 3 bases, J shed 0 bases, and the junction held 7 bases outside the gene matches. The CDR3 runs to 17 residues. CDR3: CSARGQGVVDSNQPQHF. The CDR3 DNA follows: TGCAGTGCTAGGGGACAGGGGGTGGTTGATAGCAATCAGCCCCAGCATTTT.

The sample holds many counts of this clonotype. The chain carries TRBV6-2 or TRBV6-3 and TRBJ1-2, with TRBD1 as a possible D gene (5 bases). The CDR3 is 14 residues long. CDR1 MNHEY and CDR2 SVGEGT come from the germline V gene. Trimming removed 7 bases at V and 8 bases at J, with 20 bases between. CDR3 in DNA: TGTGCCAGCACCAGTGCCAGGGAGTTGTGGGGCTACACCTTC. Translating gives CASTSARELWGYTF.

The chain links TRBV20-1 to TRBJ1-5; tentatively, D is TRBD1 (6 bases). Germline values: CDR1 DFQATT, CDR2 SNEGSKA (reference sequence). Trimming stripped 6 bases from V and 0 bases from J, with 18 bases between. The CDR3 is made up of 16 amino acids. CDR3 sequence (DNA): TGCAGTGCCCCACGACAGGCCTCGAATAGCAATCAGCCCCAGCATTTT. Its protein is CSAPRQASNSNQPQHF.

V is TRBV6-1 and J is TRBJ1-1; 9 bases are shared with TRBD1. This CDR3 region has 14 residues. Germline CDR1 MNHNS, CDR2 SASEGT. V shed 8 bases, J shed 7 bases, and the junction held 11 bases outside the gene matches. The CDR3 loop is CASGRDRAFSEAFF. The CDR3 bases are TGTGCCAGCGGCCGGGACAGGGCTTTCAGTGAAGCTTTCTTT.

A word on this clonotype: Since no conserved phenylalanine or tryptophan closes the CDR3, a read error is the likely cause. The DNA is omitted, as the CDR3 cannot be located on it reliably, and the CDR3 follows TCRdb's listing. The chain uses TRBV12-3 or TRBV12-4 and TRBJ1-2. The CDR3 is 13 amino acids in total, end residues counted. The CDR3 sequence: CASSLMGLDGYTL.

The gene calls are TRBV28 and TRBJ2-7; perhaps D is TRBD1 or TRBD2 (5 bases each). Germline CDR1 reads MDHEN; CDR2 reads SYDVKM. CDR3 size: 13 residues. Trimming removed 7 bases at V and 2 bases at J, with 12 bases between. The CDR3 DNA follows: TGTGCCAGCATGGGACCAGGCCCCTACGAGCAGTACTTC. Translating it yields CASMGPGPYEQYF.

The chain links TRBV20-1 to TRBJ1-1; D is ambiguous. Trimming cost V 7 bases and J 6 bases, with 12 bases left between them. The CDR3 has 11 amino acids. Germline CDR1 is DFQATT and CDR2 is SNEGSKA (reference sequence). The chain's CDR3 is CSGARIAEAFF. CDR3 DNA: TGCAGTGGGGCCAGGATCGCTGAAGCTTTCTTT.

There are a few counts of this clonotype. The V and J genes are TRBV4-1 and TRBJ2-5; D may be TRBD2 (6 bases). This CDR3 spans 17 amino acids. Trimming removed 2 bases at V and 3 bases at J, with 19 bases between. Germline V gene lookup returns CDR1 MGHRA and CDR2 YSYEKL. CDR3 nucleotide sequence: TGCGCCAGCAGCCAACGGAGTTGGGTGGAGGGAAAAGAGACCCAGTACTTC. As protein: CASSQRSWVEGKETQYF.

This clonotype was found many times. The chain is built from TRBV7-2 and TRBJ2-5, with a tentative D call TRBD1 (5 bases). The CDR3 is 15 amino acids. V lost 2 bases to trimming and J lost 5 bases, with 15 bases between them. Looked up from germline, CDR1 is SGHTA and CDR2 is FQGNSA. The DNA of the CDR3 is TGTGCCAGCAGCTTATCCCCAGGGAAGGTGGAGACCCAGTACTTC. This gives the protein CASSLSPGKVETQYF.